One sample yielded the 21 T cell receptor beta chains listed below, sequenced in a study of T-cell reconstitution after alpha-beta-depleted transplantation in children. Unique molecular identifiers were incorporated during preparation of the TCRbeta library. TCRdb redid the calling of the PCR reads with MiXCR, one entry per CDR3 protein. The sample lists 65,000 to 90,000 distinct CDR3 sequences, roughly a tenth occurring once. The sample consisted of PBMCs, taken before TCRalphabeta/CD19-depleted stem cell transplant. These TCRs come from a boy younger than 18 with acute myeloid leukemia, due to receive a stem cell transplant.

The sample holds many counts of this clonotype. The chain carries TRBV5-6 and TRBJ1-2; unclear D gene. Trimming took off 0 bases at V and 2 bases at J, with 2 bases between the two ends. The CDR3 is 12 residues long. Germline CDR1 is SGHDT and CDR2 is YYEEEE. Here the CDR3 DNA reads TGTGCCAGCAGCTTGGACAACTATGGCTACACCTTC. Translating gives CASSLDNYGYTF.

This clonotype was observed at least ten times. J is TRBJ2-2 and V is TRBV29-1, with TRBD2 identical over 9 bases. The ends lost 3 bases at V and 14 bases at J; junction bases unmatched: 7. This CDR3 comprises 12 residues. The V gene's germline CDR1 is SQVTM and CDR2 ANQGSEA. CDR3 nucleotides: TGCAGCGTTGAGGTCGGCGGGAGGGCTCTGTTTTTT. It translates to CSVEVGGRALFF.

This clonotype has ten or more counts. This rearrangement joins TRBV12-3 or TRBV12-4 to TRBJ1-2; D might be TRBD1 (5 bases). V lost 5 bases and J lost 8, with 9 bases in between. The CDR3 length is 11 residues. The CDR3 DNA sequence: TGTGCCAGCAGTCTGGGACCGGGCTACACCTTC. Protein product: CASSLGPGYTF.

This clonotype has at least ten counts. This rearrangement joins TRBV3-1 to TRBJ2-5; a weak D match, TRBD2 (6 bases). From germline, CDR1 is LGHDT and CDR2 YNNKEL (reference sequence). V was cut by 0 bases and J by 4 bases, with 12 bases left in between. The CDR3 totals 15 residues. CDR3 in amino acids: CASSQDIVGGETQYF. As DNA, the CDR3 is TGTGCCAGCAGCCAAGATATAGTGGGGGGAGAGACCCAGTACTTC.

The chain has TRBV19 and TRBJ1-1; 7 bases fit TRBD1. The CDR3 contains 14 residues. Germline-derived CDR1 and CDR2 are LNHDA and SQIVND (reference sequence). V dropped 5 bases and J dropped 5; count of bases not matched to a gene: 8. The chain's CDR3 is CASSLTGTGTEAFF. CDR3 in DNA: TGTGCCAGTAGTCTGACAGGGACGGGGACTGAAGCTTTCTTT.

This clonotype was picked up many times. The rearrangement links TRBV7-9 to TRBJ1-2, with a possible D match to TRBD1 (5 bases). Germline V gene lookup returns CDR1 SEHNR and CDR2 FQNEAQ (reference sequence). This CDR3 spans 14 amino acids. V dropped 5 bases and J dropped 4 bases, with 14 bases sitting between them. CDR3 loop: CASSGRDPRYGYTF. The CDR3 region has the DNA TGTGCCAGCAGCGGCCGGGACCCCCGCTATGGCTACACCTTC. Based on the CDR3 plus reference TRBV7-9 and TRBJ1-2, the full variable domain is DTGVSQNPRHKITKRGQNVTFRCDPISEHNRLYWYRQTLGQGPEFLTYFQNEAQLEKSRLLSDRFSAERPKGSFSTLEIQRTEQGDSAMYLCASSGRDPRYGYTFGSGTRLTVV.

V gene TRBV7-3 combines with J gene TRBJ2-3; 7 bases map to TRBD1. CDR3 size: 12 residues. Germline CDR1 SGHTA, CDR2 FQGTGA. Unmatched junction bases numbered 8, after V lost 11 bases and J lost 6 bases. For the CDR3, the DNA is TGTGCCTTCAGTCCACAGGGGGATACGCAGTATTTT. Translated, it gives CAFSPQGDTQYF.

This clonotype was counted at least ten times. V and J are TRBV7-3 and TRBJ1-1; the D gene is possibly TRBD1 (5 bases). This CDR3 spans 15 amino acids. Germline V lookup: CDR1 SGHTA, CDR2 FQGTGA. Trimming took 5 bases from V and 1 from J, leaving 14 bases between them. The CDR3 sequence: CASSLRPGPNTEAFF. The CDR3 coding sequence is TGTGCCAGCAGCCTGCGACCGGGGCCGAACACTGAAGCTTTCTTT.

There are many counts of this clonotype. CDR3 coding DNA: TGCAGCGTTTTAGGGGGGAATGGGGCCAACGTCCTGACTTTC. Translated, it gives CSVLGGNGANVLTF. The genes are TRBV29-1 and TRBJ2-6; the D call may be TRBD1 or TRBD2 (6 bases each). The CDR3 contains 14 residues. V was shortened by 5 bases and J by 3 bases, with 11 bases between the two germline ends. The germline V gene encodes CDR1 SQVTM and CDR2 ANQGSEA.

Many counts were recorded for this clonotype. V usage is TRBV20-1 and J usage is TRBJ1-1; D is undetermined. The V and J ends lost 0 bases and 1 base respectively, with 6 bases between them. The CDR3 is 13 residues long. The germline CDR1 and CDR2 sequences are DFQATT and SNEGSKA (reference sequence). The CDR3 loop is CSARDRPNTEAFF. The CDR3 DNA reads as TGCAGTGCTAGAGATCGCCCGAACACTGAAGCTTTCTTT.

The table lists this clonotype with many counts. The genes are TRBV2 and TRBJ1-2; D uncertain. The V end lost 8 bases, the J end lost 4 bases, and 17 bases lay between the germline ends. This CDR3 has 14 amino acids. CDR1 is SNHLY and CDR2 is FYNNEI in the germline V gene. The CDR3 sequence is CASRPDLGRYGYTF. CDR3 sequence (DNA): TGTGCCAGCCGCCCAGACCTCGGTCGCTATGGCTACACCTTC.

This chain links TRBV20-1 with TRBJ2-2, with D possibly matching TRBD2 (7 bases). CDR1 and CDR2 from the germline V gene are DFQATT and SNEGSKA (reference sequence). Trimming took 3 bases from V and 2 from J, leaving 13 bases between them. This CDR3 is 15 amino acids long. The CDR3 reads CSASIGGPNTGELFF. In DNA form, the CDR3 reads TGCAGTGCTAGTATCGGGGGGCCCAACACCGGGGAGCTGTTTTTT.

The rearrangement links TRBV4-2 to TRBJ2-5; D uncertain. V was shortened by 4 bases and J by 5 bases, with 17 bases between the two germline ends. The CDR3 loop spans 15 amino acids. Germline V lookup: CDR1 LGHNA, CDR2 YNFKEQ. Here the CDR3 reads CASSPGGRSSETQYF. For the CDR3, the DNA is TGTGCCAGCAGCCCCGGTGGGCGGAGTTCGGAGACCCAGTACTTC.

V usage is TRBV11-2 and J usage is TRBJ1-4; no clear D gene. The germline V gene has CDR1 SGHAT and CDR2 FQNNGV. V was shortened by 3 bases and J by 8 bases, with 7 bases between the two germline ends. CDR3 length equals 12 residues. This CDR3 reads CASSFEGEKLFF. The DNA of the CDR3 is TGTGCCAGCAGCTTCGAAGGGGAAAAACTGTTTTTT.

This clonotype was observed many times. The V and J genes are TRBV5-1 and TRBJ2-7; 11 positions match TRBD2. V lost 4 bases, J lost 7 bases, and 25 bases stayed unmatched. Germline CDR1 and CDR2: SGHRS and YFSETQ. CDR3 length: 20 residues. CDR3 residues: CASSLGWEPSGRTPSGEQYF. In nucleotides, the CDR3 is TGCGCCAGCAGCCTTGGGTGGGAGCCTAGCGGGAGGACTCCCTCCGGTGAGCAGTACTTC.

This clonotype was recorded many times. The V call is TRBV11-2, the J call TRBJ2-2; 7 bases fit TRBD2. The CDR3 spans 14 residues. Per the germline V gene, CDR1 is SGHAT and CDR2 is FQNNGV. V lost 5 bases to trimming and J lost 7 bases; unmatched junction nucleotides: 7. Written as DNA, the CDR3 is TGTGCCAGCAGCCTGACGGGGGGTCACGGGGAGCTGTTTTTT. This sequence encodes CASSLTGGHGELFF.

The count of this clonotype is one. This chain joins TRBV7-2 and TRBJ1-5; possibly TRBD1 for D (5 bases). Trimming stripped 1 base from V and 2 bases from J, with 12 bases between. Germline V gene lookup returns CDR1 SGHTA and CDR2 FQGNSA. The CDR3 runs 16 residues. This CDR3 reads CASSLESGRGNQPQHF. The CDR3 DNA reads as TGTGCCAGCAGCTTAGAATCGGGCAGGGGCAATCAGCCCCAGCATTTT.

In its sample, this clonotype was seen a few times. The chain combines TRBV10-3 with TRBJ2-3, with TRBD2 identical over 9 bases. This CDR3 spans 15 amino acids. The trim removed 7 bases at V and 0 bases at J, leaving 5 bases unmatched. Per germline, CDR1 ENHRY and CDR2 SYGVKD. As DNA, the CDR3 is TGTGCCATCACCGAGACTAGCGGTAGCACAGATACGCAGTATTTT. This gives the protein CAITETSGSTDTQYF.

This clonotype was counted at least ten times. CDR3 bases: TGTGCCAGCAGTTTCCGGGGGCAAAATGAAGCTTTCTTT. Protein sequence: CASSFRGQNEAFF. The chain carries TRBV28 and TRBJ1-1; possible D gene TRBD1, 6 bases. Germline values: CDR1 MDHEN, CDR2 SYDVKM. Trimming shortened V by 3 bases and J by 7 bases, and 12 bases separated the two germline ends. The CDR3 sequence is 13 residues long.

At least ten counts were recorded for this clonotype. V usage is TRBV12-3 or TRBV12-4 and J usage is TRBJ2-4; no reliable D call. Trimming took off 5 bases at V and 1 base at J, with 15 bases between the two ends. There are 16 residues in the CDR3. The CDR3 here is CASSQSSFAAKNIQYF. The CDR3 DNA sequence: TGTGCCAGCAGTCAATCCTCTTTTGCCGCCAAAAACATTCAGTACTTC.

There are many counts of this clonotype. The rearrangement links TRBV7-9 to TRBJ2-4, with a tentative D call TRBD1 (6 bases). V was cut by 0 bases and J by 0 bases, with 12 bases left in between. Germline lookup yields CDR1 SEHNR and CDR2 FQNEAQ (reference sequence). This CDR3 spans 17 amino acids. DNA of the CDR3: TGTGCCAGCAGCTTAGCTACAGGGCTTCTAGCCAAAAACATTCAGTACTTC. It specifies CASSLATGLLAKNIQYF.